These 32 T cell receptor beta chains share one sample of origin, sequenced in a study of chemoradiotherapy in HPV16-positive cancers (dated by TCRdb to about 2022). Library preparation was by the immunoSEQ multiplex PCR assay. The clones in this table, taken by TCRdb from immuneACCESS, are in-frame only. Not every clone is retained; where verified, under half of the shortfall comes from an unresolved V gene, and the cause of the rest is unknown. A total of about 15,000 clones appear in this sample, around 88% of them only once. 3.5% of the sample is held by the ten biggest clonotypes. The input for sequencing was blood, taken from a patient who underwent chemoradiotherapy. These receptors were collected from a human donor with HPV-associated anogenital cancer.

The chain joins TRBV10-3 to TRBJ1-1, with TRBD1 matching 10 bases. The CDR3 consists of 14 residues. The V segment lost 6 bases and the J segment 4 bases; nucleotides outside the gene matches: 5. Germline V lookup: CDR1 ENHRY, CDR2 SYGVKD. The DNA for the CDR3 is TGTGCCATCAGAAGACAGGGGGCAGCCACTGAAGCTTTCTTT. Translated, it gives CAIRRQGAATEAFF.

Only one count was recorded for this clone. CDR3 nucleotides: TGTGCCAGCAGCTTCCAGGCTTCTAGCACAGATACGCAGTATTTT. Translating gives CASSFQASSTDTQYF. The J gene is TRBJ2-3, the V gene TRBV7-2, with unresolved D. This CDR3 spans 15 amino acids. Per the germline V gene, CDR1 is SGHTA and CDR2 is FQGNSA. Trimming removed 3 bases at V and 0 bases at J, with 10 bases between.

This chain connects TRBV28 to TRBJ2-4; D is unclear. Trimming left V 7 bases short and J 0 bases short, with 13 bases between. This CDR3 comprises 15 residues. In germline, CDR1 is MDHEN, CDR2 SYDVKM. The CDR3 sequence: CASTKVRLAKNIQYF. DNA for the CDR3: TGTGCCAGCACGAAGGTCCGACTAGCCAAAAACATTCAGTACTTC.

This chain connects TRBV4-2 to TRBJ2-1; 13 positions match TRBD2. V was pared by 3 bases and J by 7 bases, with 3 bases of the junction left unmatched. Germline V gene sequence: CDR1 LGHNA, CDR2 YNFKEQ. This CDR3 comprises 15 residues. Here the CDR3 reads CASSQGLAGNNEQFF. The CDR3 DNA follows: TGTGCCAGCAGCCAGGGACTAGCGGGAAATAATGAGCAGTTCTTC.

The chain carries TRBV10-3 and TRBJ1-3; 7 nucleotides line up with TRBD1. The CDR3 loop spans 15 amino acids. J gave up 5 bases and V 6 bases, and 10 bases lay outside the gene matches. Germline assignment: CDR1 ENHRY and CDR2 SYGVKD. The CDR3 region has the DNA TGTGCCATCAGACCCCCCCCGGGACAGAGAAACACCATATATTTT. Translated, it gives CAIRPPPGQRNTIYF.

Comments on this clone: Because the CDR3's place on the DNA is in doubt, the DNA is left out and the CDR3 is given as listed by TCRdb. The chain couples TRBV6-4 to TRBJ2-1. The CDR3 region is 19 residues in length, termini included. Germline-derived CDR1 and CDR2 are MRHNA and SNTAGT. The CDR3 protein is CASSDFPGAFGPGSNEQFF.

CDR3 in amino acids: CAWSSGEGNEQFF. In DNA, the CDR3 is TGTGCCTGGAGTAGCGGGGAGGGCAATGAGCAGTTCTTC. The J gene is TRBJ2-1, the V gene TRBV30; TRBD2 matches at 7 bases. Germline values: CDR1 GTSNPN, CDR2 SVGIG (reference sequence). The CDR3 is 13 amino acids. V gave up 2 bases and J gave up 6 bases; unmatched junction bases: 4.

V usage is TRBV7-3 and J usage is TRBJ2-6, with unresolved D. CDR1 SGHTA and CDR2 FQGTGA come from the germline V gene. The V end lost 1 base, the J end lost 0 bases, and 1 base lay between the germline ends. This CDR3 is 14 amino acids long. As DNA, the CDR3 is TGTGCCAGCAGCTTAAACTCTGGGGCCAACGTCCTGACTTTC. It encodes CASSLNSGANVLTF.

The chain has TRBV10-2 and TRBJ2-1, with a weak D call TRBD2 (6 bases). This CDR3 contains 16 residues. Looked up from germline, CDR1 is WSHSY and CDR2 is SAAADI. V lost 7 bases, J lost 6 bases, and 22 bases lay in between. Written as DNA, the CDR3 is TGCGCCAGCATCACTCCCCCTCCGGGAGATATCAATGAGCAGTTCTTC. Translation: CASITPPPGDINEQFF.

V is TRBV5-6 and J is TRBJ2-1; 7 bases agree with TRBD2. The CDR3 extends over 15 amino acids. Germline lookup yields CDR1 SGHDT and CDR2 YYEEEE. V was pared by 0 bases and J by 4 bases, with 4 bases of the junction left unmatched. The CDR3 loop is CASSLDLAAYNEQFF. CDR3 nucleotides: TGTGCCAGCAGCTTGGATCTAGCGGCTTACAATGAGCAGTTCTTC.

The CDR3 is CASTQSGNTYEQYF. CDR3 in DNA: TGTGCCAGTACGCAGAGTGGGAATACCTACGAGCAGTACTTC. The genes are TRBV19 and TRBJ2-7; D remains unclear. Germline V gives CDR1 LNHDA, CDR2 SQIVND (reference sequence). Trimming removed 7 bases at V and 2 bases at J, with 15 bases between. This CDR3 is 14 amino acids long.

The CDR3 here is CASSRTGGGMNTEAFF. The CDR3 DNA follows: TGCGCCAGCAGCCGGACAGGGGGTGGAATGAACACTGAAGCTTTCTTT. The rearrangement uses TRBV4-1 and TRBJ1-1; 10 bases agree with TRBD1. V lost 4 bases and J lost 0; bases outside the gene matches: 5. The CDR3 has 16 amino acids. Germline CDR1 is MGHRA and CDR2 is YSYEKL.

The chain is built from TRBV27 and TRBJ1-5; unclear D gene. V dropped 5 bases and J dropped 0 bases, with 8 bases sitting between them. In germline, CDR1 is MNHEY, CDR2 SMNVEV (reference sequence). The CDR3 length is 14 residues. This chain's CDR3 is CASSLHYSNQPQHF. The CDR3 DNA sequence: TGTGCCAGCAGTCTGCATTATAGCAATCAGCCCCAGCATTTT.

V is TRBV9 and J is TRBJ2-3; D could derive from TRBD1 or TRBD2 (5 bases each). Germline assignment: CDR1 SGDLS and CDR2 YYNGEE. V was shortened by 2 bases and J by 4 bases, with 14 bases between the two germline ends. This CDR3 spans 15 amino acids. The CDR3 protein is CASSVRGSKSDTQYF. The CDR3 DNA reads as TGTGCCAGCAGCGTGAGGGGCAGCAAATCAGATACGCAGTATTTT.

This chain links TRBV18 with TRBJ1-4, with 8 bases that match TRBD1. With 3 bases clipped from V and 8 bases from J, the junction kept 5 bases outside the gene matches. The CDR3 covers 14 residues. CDR1 and CDR2 from the germline V gene are KGHSH and LQKENI. CDR3 amino acids: CASSPDRAREKLFF. DNA of the CDR3: TGTGCCAGCTCACCGGACAGGGCTAGGGAAAAACTGTTTTTT.

The genes are TRBV5-4 and TRBJ2-5; 16 bases are shared with TRBD2. The end of the DNA fits TRBJ2-7 better, so the J call may be wrong. This CDR3 has 16 amino acids. Germline CDR1 is SGHNT and CDR2 is YYREEE (reference sequence). The CDR3 reads CASSEGLAGGSYEQYF. CDR3 in DNA: TGTGCCAGCAGCGAGGGACTAGCGGGAGGGTCCTACGAGCAGTACTTC.

The chain employs TRBV7-8 and TRBJ1-2, with 9 bases aligning to TRBD1. Losses at the gene ends were 5 bases for V and 2 bases for J; bases not matched to a gene: 6. Looked up from germline, CDR1 is SGHVS and CDR2 is FQNEAQ. The CDR3 is made up of 15 amino acids. CDR3 DNA: TGTGCCAGCAGCCCAGACGGACAGGGGAACTATGGCTACACCTTC. Residues: CASSPDGQGNYGYTF.

V usage is TRBV4-1 and J usage is TRBJ2-4; TRBD1 or TRBD2 may be the D gene (6 bases each). This CDR3 spans 16 amino acids. CDR1 MGHRA and CDR2 YSYEKL come from the germline V gene. V dropped 0 bases and J dropped 1 base, with 10 bases sitting between them. CDR3 DNA: TGCGCCAGCAGCCAAGATCGAGGGGGGGCCAAAAACATTCAGTACTTC. It specifies CASSQDRGGAKNIQYF.

The genes are TRBV19 and TRBJ2-5, with no clear D. The CDR3 length is 12 residues. In germline, CDR1 is LNHDA, CDR2 SQIVND (reference sequence). V was trimmed by 2 bases and J by 2 bases, leaving 3 bases between them. CDR3 bases: TGTGCCAGTAGTATATCACAAGAGACCCAGTACTTC. Its protein product is CASSISQETQYF. The entire variable domain, with the rest obtained from reference TRBV19 and TRBJ2-5, is as follows: DGGITQSPKYLFRKEGQNVTLSCEQNLNHDAMYWYRQDPGQGLRLIYYSQIVNDFQKGDIAEGYSVSREKKESFPLTVTSAQKNPTAFYLCASSISQETQYFGPGTRLLVL.

This chain joins TRBV18 and TRBJ2-2; D gene unclear. CDR3 length: 12 amino acids. The germline V gene has CDR1 KGHSH and CDR2 LQKENI. V shed 5 bases and J shed 4 bases, with 5 bases lying between them. Here the CDR3 DNA reads TGTGCCAGCTCAAGGGTCACCGGGGAGCTGTTTTTT. It translates to CASSRVTGELFF.

The chain couples TRBV7-9 to TRBJ2-5; the match to TRBD1 covers 9 bases. The CDR3 consists of 16 residues. Losses at the gene ends were 5 bases for V and 5 bases for J; bases not matched to a gene: 12. Germline CDR1 is SEHNR and CDR2 is FQNEAQ (reference sequence). CDR3 residues: CASSTGTGSTWETQYF. The CDR3 nucleotides are TGTGCCAGCAGCACCGGGACAGGGTCTACTTGGGAGACCCAGTACTTC.

This clone was seen a single time. The chain employs TRBV7-2 and TRBJ1-1; 7 bases agree with TRBD1. V was clipped by 5 bases and J by 6 bases; unmatched bases: 9. CDR3 length: 14 residues. Germline V gene lookup returns CDR1 SGHTA and CDR2 FQGNSA. CDR3 DNA sequence: TGTGCCAGCAGCCCCCTGACAGGGATCGCTGAAGCTTTCTTT. Protein sequence: CASSPLTGIAEAFF.

This clone appeared a single time. The chain employs TRBV15 and TRBJ1-3; D gene uncertain. Germline CDR1 is LNHNV and CDR2 is YYDKDF (reference sequence). This CDR3 is 16 amino acids long. Between the trimmed V and J ends, which lost 2 bases and 4 bases, there was a span of 15 bases. CDR3 nucleotide sequence: TGTGCCACCAGCAGAAACACTCATCTCGAGGGAAACACCATATATTTT. It specifies CATSRNTHLEGNTIYF.

This clone was counted a few times. The chain links TRBV19 to TRBJ1-1, with D perhaps matching TRBD1 (5 bases). This CDR3 has 13 residues. CDR1 is LNHDA, CDR2 SQIVND, per germline (reference sequence). Trimming cost V 8 bases and J 2 bases, with 12 bases left between them. CDR3 region: CASRWGVNTEAFF. For the CDR3, the DNA is TGTGCCAGTCGTTGGGGCGTTAACACTGAAGCTTTCTTT.

The chain recombines TRBV5-1 with TRBJ2-1; TRBD2 agrees at 7 bases. The CDR3 totals 15 residues. CDR1 and CDR2 (germline): SGHRS, YFSETQ. Unmatched junction bases numbered 10, after V lost 5 bases and J lost 5 bases. The CDR3 sequence is CASSLTGGGHNEQFF. DNA of the CDR3: TGCGCCAGCAGTCTCACGGGGGGAGGACACAATGAGCAGTTCTTC.

This clone came up once. The chain joins TRBV29-1 to TRBJ1-2; D call uncertain. Trimming pared 3 bases from V and 10 bases from J, leaving 9 bases between. CDR3 length equals 10 residues. In germline, CDR1 is SQVTM, CDR2 ANQGSEA. The CDR3 is CSVEDPTYTF. The CDR3 bases are TGCAGCGTTGAGGACCCGACCTACACCTTC. The whole variable domain, remainder taken from reference TRBV29-1 and TRBJ1-2, is SAVISQKPSRDICQRGTSLTIQCQVDSQVTMMFWYRQQPGQSLTLIATANQGSEATYESGFVIDKFPISRPNLTFSTLTVSNMSPEDSSIYLCSVEDPTYTFGSGTRLTVV.

This chain links TRBV15 with TRBJ2-3; 8 bases agree with TRBD2. After removal of 6 bases from V and 2 bases from J, the junction contained 7 bases not matched to a gene. This CDR3 has 15 residues. Germline CDR1 reads LNHNV; CDR2 reads YYDKDF (reference sequence). The chain's CDR3 is CATRTSAPFTDTQYF. The DNA of the CDR3 is TGTGCCACCAGGACTAGCGCCCCTTTCACAGATACGCAGTATTTT.

In this sample, this clone turned up once. This CDR3 reads CAWSVRWNTEAFF. CDR3 in DNA: TGTGCCTGGAGTGTACGATGGAACACTGAAGCTTTCTTT. The chain carries TRBV30 and TRBJ1-1; D is undetermined. Trimming took 0 bases from V and 1 from J, leaving 6 bases between them. Germline-derived CDR1 and CDR2 are GTSNPN and SVGIG (reference sequence). This CDR3 has 13 residues.

V and J are TRBV4-2 and TRBJ2-3; 9 nucleotides align to TRBD1. CDR1 is LGHNA, CDR2 YNFKEQ, per germline. The CDR3 has 15 residues. V dropped 2 bases and J dropped 6; count of bases not matched to a gene: 6. CDR3 region: CASSQSTGGFDTQYF. The CDR3 DNA reads as TGTGCCAGCAGCCAATCGACAGGGGGGTTCGATACGCAGTATTTT.

This clone was recorded only once. The V gene is TRBV28, the J gene TRBJ2-7, with D possibly being TRBD2 (6 bases). The CDR3 runs to 17 residues. Per the germline V gene, CDR1 is MDHEN and CDR2 is SYDVKM. V gave up 3 bases and J gave up 3 bases, with 21 bases separating them. For the CDR3, the DNA is TGTGCCAGCAGTTTCAGCCTAGCGTCGGTTCAAAGCTACGAGCAGTACTTC. Translating it yields CASSFSLASVQSYEQYF.

The chain links TRBV5-5 to TRBJ2-5, with 9 bases lining up with TRBD1. The CDR3 is 14 residues long. V lost 1 base and J lost 5; bases outside the gene matches: 3. CDR1 is SGHKS and CDR2 is YYEKEE in the germline V gene (reference sequence). The CDR3: CASSLWGTGETQYF. In DNA form, the CDR3 reads TGTGCCAGCAGCTTGTGGGGGACAGGGGAGACCCAGTACTTC.

The chain carries TRBV29-1 and TRBJ2-3, with D unclear. The CDR3 extends over 11 amino acids. Germline-derived CDR1 and CDR2 are SQVTM and ANQGSEA. The V gene lost 4 bases and the J gene lost 6 bases, with 8 bases spanning the gap. The CDR3 spells CSVGYLDTQYF. The CDR3 DNA reads as TGCAGCGTTGGTTATCTGGATACGCAGTATTTT.